The 19 T cell receptor beta chains in this list originate from one sample, sequenced in a study of tumor-infiltrating lymphocytes in oesophageal squamous cell carcinoma. TCRdb processed the PCR reads anew with MiXCR; each CDR3 protein has one entry. The table lists about 20,000 distinct CDR3 sequences, roughly 40% of them singletons, with 18% in the top ten. Sequenced material: normal esophageal tissue next to the tumor. These TCRs come from a female donor with esophageal squamous cell carcinoma.

This clonotype occurred many times. One end of the junction does not line up with germline, which may come from a read error. The J gene is TRBJ1-4, the V gene TRBV27; D remains unclear. CDR1 and CDR2 from the germline V gene are MNHEY and SMNVEV (reference sequence). This CDR3 spans 16 amino acids. CDR3 protein: CTSSLSRFSPLEKLFF. The CDR3 nucleotides are TGCACCAGCAGTTTATCGAGATTCAGTCCCCTCGAAAAACTGTTTTTT. The whole variable domain, filled in from reference TRBV27 and TRBJ1-4, reads EAQVTQNPRYLITVTGKKLTVTCSQNMNHEYMSWYRQDPGLGLRQIYYSMNVEVTDKGDVPEGYKVSRKEKRNFPLILESPSPNQTSLYFCTSSLSRFSPLEKLFFGSGTQLSVL.

This clonotype turned up a few times. The conserved phenylalanine or tryptophan normally closing the CDR3 is absent here, so this likely arose from a read error. The DNA is omitted, as the CDR3 cannot be located on it reliably, and the CDR3 follows TCRdb's listing. The rearrangement joins TRBV14 to TRBJ2-7; the DNA was not used to check the table's D call, TRBD1. The CDR3 length equals 15 residues, ends included. Germline CDR1 SGHDN, CDR2 FVKESK. CDR3 sequence reads: CASSPGRNYGYTFGS.

V usage is TRBV7-3 and J usage is TRBJ2-4; D is undetermined. The DNA end is a closer match to TRBJ2-1, so the J assignment may be wrong. The CDR3 sequence is 13 residues long. The germline V gene encodes CDR1 SGHTA and CDR2 FQGTGA. The DNA of the CDR3 is TGTGCCAGCAGCTTGGCCCCCTGGGAAGAGCAGTTCTTC. Translation gives CASSLAPWEEQFF.

This clonotype was seen many times. CDR3 in DNA: TGTGCCAGCAGCCCGCGACCGGGACAGGTTAATGAAAAACTGTTTTTT. This codes for CASSPRPGQVNEKLFF. This chain connects TRBV7-2 to TRBJ1-4, with TRBD1 matching over 8 bases. The CDR3 sequence is 16 residues long. Trimming at V came to 5 bases and at J to 4 bases, leaving 9 bases not matched to a gene. Germline V gene data show CDR1 as SGHTA and CDR2 as FQGNSA.

The chain is built from TRBV7-2 and TRBJ2-1; 10 bases agree with TRBD2. The DNA end is more similar to TRBJ2-7, so the J call may be wrong. The CDR3 spans 18 residues. CDR1 is SGHTA and CDR2 is FQGNSA in the germline V gene. CDR3 sequence: CASVSSPPSGRALVEQYF. The DNA of the CDR3 is TGTGCCAGCGTGTCCTCTCCCCCCAGCGGGAGGGCCCTGGTTGAGCAGTACTTC.

The rearrangement links TRBV7-2 to TRBJ2-3; 8 nucleotides line up with TRBD1. This CDR3 contains 15 residues. V shed 5 bases, J shed 5 bases, and the junction held 9 bases outside the gene matches. The germline V gene has CDR1 SGHTA and CDR2 FQGNSA. The CDR3 region is CASSHGQGGGDTQYF. The CDR3 DNA sequence: TGTGCCAGCAGCCACGGACAGGGTGGGGGAGATACGCAGTATTTT.

This clonotype qualifies as medium-sized. The genes are TRBV7-2 and TRBJ2-3; D not certain. The germline CDR1 and CDR2 sequences are SGHTA and FQGNSA. CDR3 length: 13 amino acids. V dropped 5 bases and J dropped 4 bases, with 10 bases sitting between them. The DNA for the CDR3 is TGTGCCAGCAGCAACGGCCTATCAGATACGCAGTATTTT. This codes for CASSNGLSDTQYF.

This clonotype occurred a few times. The chain couples TRBV7-9 to TRBJ2-5; 7 bases are a match to TRBD2. Germline V gene data show CDR1 as SEHNR and CDR2 as FQNEAQ (reference sequence). This CDR3 region has 14 residues. V trimming: 5 bases; J trimming: 5 bases; junction bases outside the gene matches: 8. As DNA, the CDR3 is TGTGCCAGCAGCCCCCCTTGGGGAGGGGAGACCCAGTACTTC. As protein: CASSPPWGGETQYF.

The chain carries TRBV7-4 and TRBJ2-5; D is possibly TRBD1 (5 bases). The CDR3 length is 15 residues. Between the trimmed V and J ends, which lost 5 bases and 4 bases, there was a span of 17 bases. Germline V gene lookup returns CDR1 SGHVT and CDR2 SQSDAQ. The CDR3 nucleotides are TGTGCCAGCAGCGTATTTGGGTTTAGGGGAGAGACCCAGTACTTC. It encodes CASSVFGFRGETQYF. The entire variable domain, with the rest obtained from reference TRBV7-4 and TRBJ2-5, is as follows: GAGVSQSPRYKVAKRGRDVALRCDSISGHVTLYWYRQTLGQGSEVLTYSQSDAQRDKSGRPSGRFSAERPERSVSTLKIQRTEQGDSAVYLCASSVFGFRGETQYFGPGTRLLVL.

Many counts were recorded for this clonotype. The chain carries TRBV4-2 and TRBJ1-4, with no clear D. CDR1 is LGHNA and CDR2 is YNFKEQ in the germline V gene. This CDR3 has 15 residues. V gave up 4 bases and J gave up 0 bases, with 9 bases separating them. The CDR3 loop reads CASSREQPTNEKLFF. The CDR3 coding sequence is TGTGCCAGCAGCCGGGAACAGCCAACTAATGAAAAACTGTTTTTT.

This clonotype showed up many times. The J gene is TRBJ2-1, the V gene TRBV5-1, with TRBD2 as a possible D gene (6 bases). Germline V gives CDR1 SGHRS, CDR2 YFSETQ. This CDR3 is built from 15 residues. V was shortened by 1 base and J by 8 bases, with 16 bases between the two germline ends. This CDR3 is CASSLLDGSWDEQFF. In nucleotides, the CDR3 is TGCGCCAGCAGCTTGCTCGACGGGAGTTGGGATGAGCAGTTCTTC. Drawing the rest from reference TRBV5-1 and TRBJ2-1, the complete variable domain is KAGVTQTPRYLIKTRGQQVTLSCSPISGHRSVSWYQQTPGQGLQFLFEYFSETQRNKGNFPGRFSGRQFSNSRSEMNVSTLELGDSALYLCASSLLDGSWDEQFFGPGTRLTVL.

The chain carries TRBV9 and TRBJ1-4; the match to TRBD1 covers 7 bases. J was trimmed by 2 bases and V by 7 bases; bases with no gene match: 14. Germline CDR1 reads SGDLS; CDR2 reads YYNGEE. This CDR3 spans 17 amino acids. The CDR3 spells CASGRQGVRGTNEKLFF. The CDR3 nucleotides are TGTGCCAGCGGACGGCAGGGGGTGAGAGGGACTAATGAAAAACTGTTTTTT.

The rearrangement joins TRBV5-1 to TRBJ1-2; 9 bases match TRBD1. The length of the CDR3 is 16 residues. The J segment lost 5 bases and the V segment lost 0 bases, leaving 8 bases of the junction unmatched. Germline loops: CDR1 SGHRS, CDR2 YFSETQ. CDR3 sequence reads: CASSLGTDRGLYGYTF. Written as DNA, the CDR3 is TGCGCCAGCAGCTTGGGAACGGACAGGGGTCTATATGGCTACACCTTC.

The chain joins TRBV7-9 to TRBJ2-7; D possibly matches TRBD1 or TRBD2 (6 bases each). Germline V gene sequence: CDR1 SEHNR, CDR2 FQNEAQ (reference sequence). The CDR3 runs 17 residues. Trimming removed 2 bases from V and 4 bases from J, with 21 bases in between. CDR3 loop: CASSLSAVWQGRYEQYF. CDR3 coding DNA: TGTGCCAGCAGCTTATCGGCAGTTTGGCAGGGGAGGTACGAGCAGTACTTC.

The chain uses TRBV6-8 and TRBJ2-4, with TRBD1 matching over 7 bases. The J call may be wrong; the DNA end is better matched by TRBJ2-5. Germline V gene lookup returns CDR1 MNHGY and CDR2 SAAAGT. This CDR3 is built from 13 residues. This chain's CDR3 is CASSRQGQETQYF. DNA of the CDR3: TGTGCCAGCAGTCGACAGGGACAAGAGACCCAGTACTTC.

This clonotype was seen at least ten times. This may stem from a read error, because a much larger clone lies one nucleotide away. The rearrangement links TRBV7-9 to TRBJ2-5; 9 bases fit TRBD2. Trimming cost V 6 bases and J 11 bases; bases outside gene matches: 16. Germline V gene data show CDR1 as SEHNR and CDR2 as FQNEAQ (reference sequence). The CDR3 contains 15 residues. The CDR3 is CASSTWTSENNEQYF. CDR3 DNA: TGTGCCAGCAGTACATGGACTAGCGAGAACAATGAGCAGTACTTC. The variable domain in full, with the rest retrieved from reference TRBV7-9 and TRBJ2-5, is DTGVSQNPRHKITKRGQNVTFRCDPISEHNRLYWYRQTLGQGPEFLTYFQNEAQLEKSRLLSDRFSAERPKGSFSTLEIQRTEQGDSAMYLCASSTWTSENNEQYFGPGTRLLVL.

The V and J genes are TRBV10-2 and TRBJ2-3; TRBD1 matches at 7 bases. The J call could be wrong; TRBJ2-7 is a better fit for the DNA end. This CDR3 contains 14 residues. Germline CDR1 and CDR2: WSHSY and SAAADI. DNA of the CDR3: TGCGCCAGCAGGTTAGACAGGGAGACCTACGAGCAGTACTTC. It encodes CASRLDRETYEQYF.

A remark on this clonotype: A read error may be the cause here, since a much bigger clone is one base away. The rearrangement joins TRBV28 to TRBJ2-7; TRBD1 is a possible D gene (5 bases). Germline-derived CDR1 and CDR2 are MDHEN and SYDVKM. The CDR3 length is 15 residues. V was trimmed by 3 bases and J by 7 bases, leaving 19 bases between them. The CDR3 sequence is CASSFGAGSYNEQYF. DNA for the CDR3: TGTGCCAGCAGTTTTGGGGCAGGGTCATACAATGAGCAGTACTTC.

There are many counts of this clonotype. The chain is built from TRBV7-9 and TRBJ2-5; 14 positions match TRBD2. CDR1 and CDR2 (germline): SEHNR, FQNEAQ (reference sequence). The V segment lost 4 bases and the J segment 1 base; nucleotides outside the gene matches: 5. This CDR3 is 17 amino acids long. CDR3 sequence (DNA): TGTGCCAGCAGCTCCGGGACTAGCGGGGGAGGCCAAGAGACCCAGTACTTC. This codes for CASSSGTSGGGQETQYF.